Below, 31 T cell receptor beta chains from the same sample are listed, as sequenced in a study of blood T cell repertoires in COVID-19. The protocol was immunoSEQ multiplex PCR, while the TCRdb copy is restricted to in-frame clones and leaves out a portion. The profile shows hundreds of thousands of clones, roughly nine tenths of them singletons. The specimen sequenced was PBMCs or T cells enriched from blood (not recorded which). These receptors were obtained from a man between 60 and 70 years old who had recovered from COVID-19.

J is TRBJ2-7 and V is TRBV9; 11 bases are a match to TRBD1. CDR3 length: 15 amino acids. V shed 2 bases, J shed 3 bases, and the junction held 4 bases outside the gene matches. The germline gives CDR1 SGDLS, CDR2 YYNGEE. The CDR3 bases are TGTGCCAGCAGCGTTGGACAGGGGGCGCTCTACGAGCAGTACTTC. Translation: CASSVGQGALYEQYF.

V gene TRBV14 combines with J gene TRBJ2-1, with 9 bases identical to TRBD2. Germline V lookup: CDR1 SGHDN, CDR2 FVKESK. The CDR3 length is 16 residues. J was trimmed by 3 bases and V by 4 bases; bases with no gene match: 7. The CDR3 nucleotides read TGTGCCAGCAGCCTTCAGACTAGCGGCTACTACAATGAGCAGTTCTTC. Encoded protein: CASSLQTSGYYNEQFF.

The chain joins TRBV19 to TRBJ2-7; perhaps TRBD2 as D (6 bases). The ends were cut back, 4 bases at V and 1 base at J, with 11 bases in the middle. The CDR3 totals 14 residues. Germline V gene lookup returns CDR1 LNHDA and CDR2 SQIVND (reference sequence). The CDR3 nucleotides read TGTGCCAGTAGTACCCAGACTAGTTCCTACGAGCAGTACTTC. As protein: CASSTQTSSYEQYF.

The chain joins TRBV19 to TRBJ1-6; D is ambiguous. Germline-derived CDR1 and CDR2 are LNHDA and SQIVND (reference sequence). CDR3 length equals 13 residues. V was trimmed by 5 bases and J by 9 bases, leaving 11 bases between them. For the CDR3, the DNA is TGTGCCAGTAGTGGTCAGTATGGTTCACCCCTCCACTTT. It yields the protein CASSGQYGSPLHF.

The chain couples TRBV7-8 to TRBJ2-7; 9 nucleotides match TRBD1. There are 15 residues in the CDR3. Trimming at V came to 3 bases and at J to 6 bases, leaving 9 bases not matched to a gene. Germline V gene data show CDR1 as SGHVS and CDR2 as FQNEAQ. CDR3: CASSFTGTGLSEQYF. The CDR3 nucleotides are TGTGCCAGCAGCTTCACTGGGACAGGGCTCTCCGAGCAGTACTTC.

V is TRBV4-3 and J is TRBJ2-6; 10 bases are shared with TRBD1. The CDR3 covers 18 residues. Germline V CDR1 and CDR2: LGHNA, YSLEER. Trimming removed 3 bases from V and 4 bases from J; junction bases left unmatched: 9. The CDR3 coding sequence is TGCGCCAGCAGCCACCAGACAGGGGGCGCGAGGGGGGCCAACGTCCTGACTTTC. This translates into CASSHQTGGARGANVLTF.

Worth noting for this clone: Within the sample, other DNA sequences also encode this same CDR3. V and J are TRBV11-2 and TRBJ2-7; TRBD1 aligns across 8 bases. The length of the CDR3 is 15 residues. Germline V CDR1 and CDR2: SGHAT, FQNNGV. Losses at the gene ends were 5 bases for V and 4 bases for J; bases not matched to a gene: 10. CDR3 in DNA: TGTGCCAGCAGCCCGCTCCGGACAGGGATTTACGAGCAGTACTTC. Translation: CASSPLRTGIYEQYF. Looking up the rest from reference TRBV11-2 and TRBJ2-7 gives the full variable domain: EAGVAQSPRYKIIEKRQSVAFWCNPISGHATLYWYQQILGQGPKLLIQFQNNGVVDDSQLPKDRFSAERLKGVDSTLKIQPAKLEDSAVYLCASSPLRTGIYEQYFGPGTRLTVT.

The rearrangement links TRBV30 to TRBJ1-5, with TRBD1 as a possible D gene (5 bases). The CDR3 is 14 residues long. From germline, CDR1 is GTSNPN and CDR2 SVGIG (reference sequence). With 2 bases removed from V and 7 bases from J, the gap between germline ends came to 15 bases. Here the CDR3 DNA reads TGTGCCTGGAGTAATCAGGGTGGGGGGCAGCCCCAGCATTTT. Translating gives CAWSNQGGGQPQHF.

The chain carries TRBV6-6 and TRBJ2-1, with 8 bases matching TRBD2. V was clipped by 4 bases and J by 2 bases; unmatched bases: 4. The CDR3 covers 15 residues. Germline V CDR1 and CDR2: MNHNY, SVGAGI (reference sequence). CDR3 in amino acids: CASSSLAGTYNEQFF. The CDR3 DNA reads TGTGCCAGCAGTTCTTTAGCGGGAACCTACAATGAGCAGTTCTTC.

The table lists this clone with a count of one. The CDR3 DNA reads TGTGCCAGCAGCCAAGAAGCGGGGGTCGGGCAGCCCCAGCATTTT. Its translation is CASSQEAGVGQPQHF. This chain uses TRBV4-2 with TRBJ1-5, with D possibly TRBD1 on 5 matching bases. The germline V gene has CDR1 LGHNA and CDR2 YNFKEQ. The ends were cut back, 0 bases at V and 7 bases at J, with 13 bases in the middle. The CDR3 spans 15 residues.

The chain uses TRBV7-3 and TRBJ1-1, with 7 bases that match TRBD1. The CDR3 loop spans 15 amino acids. The V gene end was trimmed by 5 bases and the J gene end by 3 bases; junction bases not matched to a gene: 9. The germline V gene has CDR1 SGHTA and CDR2 FQGTGA. The DNA for the CDR3 is TGTGCCAGCAGCGCAGGGGGGCTATGGGACACTGAAGCTTTCTTT. Its protein product is CASSAGGLWDTEAFF.

This rearrangement joins TRBV18 to TRBJ1-1, with a possible D match to TRBD1 (5 bases). Deletions cut 3 bases from V and 1 base from J, with 12 bases between. This CDR3 has 15 amino acids. The germline CDR1 and CDR2 sequences are KGHSH and LQKENI. The CDR3, as DNA: TGTGCCAGCTCACCCCTACCAGGACAGAACACTGAAGCTTTCTTT. It codes for CASSPLPGQNTEAFF.

This clone was picked up one time. J is TRBJ2-5 and V is TRBV10-3, with a weak D call TRBD1 (6 bases). Germline CDR1 and CDR2: ENHRY and SYGVKD. The CDR3 extends over 13 amino acids. Trimming took 6 bases from V and 2 from J, leaving 10 bases between them. In DNA form, the CDR3 reads TGTGCCATCAGCGGACAGCCGCAAGAGACCCAGTACTTC. As protein: CAISGQPQETQYF.

This chain uses TRBV5-1 with TRBJ1-5; 9 bases line up with TRBD1. V trimming: 0 bases; J trimming: 4 bases; junction bases outside the gene matches: 5. Germline CDR1 reads SGHRS; CDR2 reads YFSETQ. CDR3 length: 16 amino acids. CDR3 amino acids: CASSLGTGVGNQPQHF. For the CDR3, the DNA is TGCGCCAGCAGCTTGGGGACAGGGGTGGGAAATCAGCCCCAGCATTTT.

The chain links TRBV2 to TRBJ1-3; 10 nucleotides line up with TRBD1. V was pared by 5 bases and J by 6 bases, with 10 bases of the junction left unmatched. Germline CDR1 and CDR2: SNHLY and FYNNEI. The CDR3 extends over 16 amino acids. In DNA, the CDR3 is TGTGCCAGCAGTATAACCCCGGGACAGGGGCCAAACACCATATATTTT. The encoded protein is CASSITPGQGPNTIYF.

The V and J genes are TRBV7-8 and TRBJ2-5, with 7 bases identical to TRBD2. From germline, CDR1 is SGHVS and CDR2 FQNEAQ. The CDR3 runs 15 residues. Trimming took 5 bases from V and 4 from J; bases not matched to a gene: 10. In nucleotides, the CDR3 is TGTGCCAGCAGCCACGTCCTGACTAGCAGAGAGACCCAGTACTTC. Translation gives CASSHVLTSRETQYF.

This rearrangement joins TRBV30 to TRBJ2-4; D ambiguous. The germline gives CDR1 GTSNPN, CDR2 SVGIG (reference sequence). V was shortened by 1 base and J by 9 bases, with 13 bases between the two germline ends. The CDR3 spans 13 residues. CDR3 protein: CAWSATASRIQYF. The CDR3 nucleotides read TGTGCCTGGAGTGCAACAGCAAGTCGCATTCAGTACTTC.

The rearrangement joins TRBV6-2 or TRBV6-3 to TRBJ1-1; D gene unclear. Looked up from germline, CDR1 is MNHEY and CDR2 is SVGEGT. This CDR3 has 14 residues. Trimming pared 2 bases from V and 1 base from J, leaving 8 bases between. The CDR3 region is CASSYEWQNTEAFF. CDR3 nucleotides: TGTGCCAGCAGTTACGAATGGCAGAACACTGAAGCTTTCTTT.

The chain uses TRBV7-9 and TRBJ1-1, with TRBD1 as a possible D gene (5 bases). The germline CDR1 and CDR2 sequences are SEHNR and FQNEAQ (reference sequence). The CDR3 is made up of 14 amino acids. With 3 bases removed from V and 4 bases from J, the gap between germline ends came to 12 bases. The DNA for the CDR3 is TGTGCCAGCAGCTTTAGGGCGACAGTCACTGAAGCTTTCTTT. Translating gives CASSFRATVTEAFF.

This clone is a singleton in its sample. The genes are TRBV6-5 and TRBJ1-2; 8 nucleotides line up with TRBD1. The CDR3 runs to 15 residues. Germline values: CDR1 MNHEY, CDR2 SVGAGI. After removal of 6 bases from V and 4 bases from J, the junction contained 10 bases not matched to a gene. The CDR3 DNA follows: TGTGCCAGCAGAGGTCTGACAGGGGAGGCCTATGGCTACACCTTC. It encodes CASRGLTGEAYGYTF.

The gene calls are TRBV5-1 and TRBJ2-7, with 9 nucleotides matching TRBD1. This CDR3 has 14 amino acids. The germline CDR1 and CDR2 sequences are SGHRS and YFSETQ. J lost 3 bases, V lost 0 bases, and 1 base had no gene match. The DNA for the CDR3 is TGCGCCAGCAGCTTGGTGACAGGGGGCTACGAGCAGTACTTC. This sequence encodes CASSLVTGGYEQYF.

The V gene is TRBV30, the J gene TRBJ1-1; TRBD1 might be the D (5 bases). The CDR3 runs to 13 residues. V dropped 2 bases and J dropped 0 bases, with 7 bases sitting between them. Per germline, CDR1 GTSNPN and CDR2 SVGIG (reference sequence). Written as DNA, the CDR3 is TGTGCCTGGAGTCCGACAGTGAACACTGAAGCTTTCTTT. Protein sequence: CAWSPTVNTEAFF. Looking up the rest from reference TRBV30 and TRBJ1-1 gives the full variable domain: SQTIHQWPATLVQPVGSPLSLECTVEGTSNPNLYWYRQAAGRGLQLLFYSVGIGQISSEVPQNLSASRPQDRQFILSSKKLLLSDSGFYLCAWSPTVNTEAFFGQGTRLTVV.

V usage is TRBV30 and J usage is TRBJ1-1; 7 bases line up with TRBD1. J lost 5 bases, V lost 7 bases, and 13 bases had no gene match. The CDR3 sequence is 14 residues long. Per the germline V gene, CDR1 is GTSNPN and CDR2 is SVGIG (reference sequence). CDR3 DNA sequence: TGTGCCTTAAGACCGGGACAGATAATTACTGAAGCTTTCTTT. This gives the protein CALRPGQIITEAFF.

The chain has TRBV19 and TRBJ2-5; TRBD2 aligns across 8 bases. Germline CDR1 LNHDA, CDR2 SQIVND (reference sequence). The CDR3 runs to 15 residues. V lost 5 bases to trimming and J lost 5 bases; unmatched junction nucleotides: 10. In DNA, the CDR3 is TGTGCCAGTAGTTGCGAGCGGGGGTTTTGGGAGACCCAGTACTTC. As protein: CASSCERGFWETQYF.

This clone is a singleton in its sample. The chain uses TRBV2 and TRBJ2-1; TRBD2 is a possible D gene (7 bases). This CDR3 spans 13 amino acids. Germline CDR1 is SNHLY and CDR2 is FYNNEI. Trimming left V 6 bases short and J 6 bases short, with 12 bases between. The CDR3 DNA reads as TGTGCCAGCAGCCGGGGGGCCCCCAATGAGCAGTTCTTC. Translated: CASSRGAPNEQFF. Supplemented by reference TRBV2 and TRBJ2-1, the full variable domain reads EPEVTQTPSHQVTQMGQEVILRCVPISNHLYFYWYRQILGQKVEFLVSFYNNEISEKSEIFDDQFSVERPDGSNFTLKIRSTKLEDSAMYFCASSRGAPNEQFFGPGTRLTVL.

The rearrangement uses TRBV18 and TRBJ2-1; 8 bases agree with TRBD2. The CDR3 runs 15 residues. Per the germline V gene, CDR1 is KGHSH and CDR2 is LQKENI. V gave up 3 bases and J gave up 5 bases; unmatched junction bases: 6. The CDR3 sequence is CASSPPLRGDNEQFF. The CDR3 nucleotides read TGTGCCAGCTCACCGCCTTTGCGGGGGGACAATGAGCAGTTCTTC.

This clone was detected only a few times. V usage is TRBV7-2 and J usage is TRBJ2-2; TRBD2 matches 12 bases. The CDR3 is made up of 16 amino acids. Unmatched junction bases numbered 2, after V lost 1 base and J lost 5 bases. CDR1 SGHTA and CDR2 FQGNSA come from the germline V gene. CDR3: CASSLVLAGGTGELFF. The CDR3 DNA sequence: TGTGCCAGCAGCTTAGTACTAGCGGGGGGAACCGGGGAGCTGTTTTTT.

The chain is built from TRBV6-9 and TRBJ2-1; 8 bases fit TRBD2. Germline V lookup: CDR1 MNHGY, CDR2 SVAAGI. The CDR3 consists of 17 residues. V was pared by 2 bases and J by 8 bases, with 14 bases of the junction left unmatched. The CDR3: CASSYSPERGRRDEQFF. The DNA of the CDR3 is TGTGCCAGCAGTTATAGTCCCGAGCGGGGGAGACGGGATGAGCAGTTCTTC.

The rearrangement links TRBV20-1 to TRBJ1-1; tentative D call: TRBD1 (6 bases). Trimming removed 3 bases at V and 1 base at J, with 15 bases between. The length of the CDR3 is 15 residues. Per germline, CDR1 DFQATT and CDR2 SNEGSKA (reference sequence). CDR3 protein: CSASRTARQNTEAFF. The CDR3 coding sequence is TGCAGTGCTAGTAGGACAGCCCGTCAGAACACTGAAGCTTTCTTT.

This rearrangement joins TRBV2 to TRBJ1-3; the D gene is possibly TRBD1 (5 bases). CDR3 length equals 16 residues. The germline CDR1 and CDR2 sequences are SNHLY and FYNNEI. Trimming removed 4 bases at V and 4 bases at J, with 17 bases between. The CDR3 here is CASSGPQGAQGNTIYF. Written as DNA, the CDR3 is TGTGCCAGCAGTGGCCCCCAGGGTGCGCAAGGAAACACCATATATTTT.

This sequence joins TRBV3-1 (or the pseudogene TRBV3-2) and TRBJ2-7, with TRBD1 identical over 10 bases. The germline V gene has CDR1 LGHDT and CDR2 YNNKEL (reference sequence). Trimming at V came to 3 bases and at J to 3 bases, leaving 14 bases not matched to a gene. The CDR3 spans 18 residues. The CDR3: CASSHGLGSGQGRYEQYF. The CDR3 bases are TGTGCCAGCAGCCATGGCCTTGGTTCGGGACAGGGGCGCTACGAGCAGTACTTC.